This T cell receptor beta chain was sequenced in a study of T cell responses to AZD1222 COVID-19 vaccine. Study observations and caveats: Spike-specific TCRs gained breadth and depth after people received two AZD1222 doses. Targeting of unmutated variant regions was reportedly seen in nearly half of spike-specific TCRs. Donors were mostly white British, more females; clonal diversity possibly underestimated.

The CDR3 has 12 residues. Trimming took off 4 bases at V and 3 bases at J, with 10 bases between the two ends. CDR1 and CDR2 from the germline V gene are SQVTM and ANQGSEA. Libraries were prepared by immunoSEQ multiplex PCR; TCRdb keeps only in-frame clonotypes and omits some of them. The sample has about 140,000 clones, about 92% seen once. Points on this clone: Its specificity is unknown.

This chain connects TRBV29-1 to TRBJ2-7; D remains unclear. This sequence originates from an adult who had recovered from COVID-19. Sample: peripheral blood, taken after recovery from COVID-19. The CDR3 sequence: CSVGGRFYEQYF. CDR3 bases: TGCAGCGTTGGTGGCAGATTCTACGAGCAGTACTTC.